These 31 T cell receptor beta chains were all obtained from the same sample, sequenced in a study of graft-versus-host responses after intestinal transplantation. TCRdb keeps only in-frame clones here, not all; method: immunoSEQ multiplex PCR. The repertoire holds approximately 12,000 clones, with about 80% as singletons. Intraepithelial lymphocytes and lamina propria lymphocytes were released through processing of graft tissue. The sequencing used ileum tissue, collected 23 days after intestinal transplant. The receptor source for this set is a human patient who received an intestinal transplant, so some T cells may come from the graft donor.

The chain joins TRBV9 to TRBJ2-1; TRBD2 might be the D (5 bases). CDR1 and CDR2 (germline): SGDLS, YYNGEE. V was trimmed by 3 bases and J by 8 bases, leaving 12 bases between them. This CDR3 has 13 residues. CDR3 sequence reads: CASSGTSRHEQFF. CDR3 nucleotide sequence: TGTGCCAGCAGCGGTACTAGTAGGCATGAGCAGTTCTTC.

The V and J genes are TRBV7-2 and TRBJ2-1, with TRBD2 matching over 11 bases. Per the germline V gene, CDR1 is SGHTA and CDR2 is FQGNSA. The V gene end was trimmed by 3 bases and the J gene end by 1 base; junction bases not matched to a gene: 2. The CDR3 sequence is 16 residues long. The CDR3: CASSFSSGRSYNEQFF. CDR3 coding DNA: TGTGCCAGCAGCTTCTCTAGCGGGAGGTCCTACAATGAGCAGTTCTTC.

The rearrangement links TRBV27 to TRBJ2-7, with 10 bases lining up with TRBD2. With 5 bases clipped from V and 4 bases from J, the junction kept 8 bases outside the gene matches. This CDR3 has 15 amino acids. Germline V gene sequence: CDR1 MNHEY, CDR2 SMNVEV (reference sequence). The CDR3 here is CASSLSGRLVYEQYF. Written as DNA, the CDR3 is TGTGCCAGCAGTCTTAGCGGGAGGTTGGTATACGAGCAGTACTTC.

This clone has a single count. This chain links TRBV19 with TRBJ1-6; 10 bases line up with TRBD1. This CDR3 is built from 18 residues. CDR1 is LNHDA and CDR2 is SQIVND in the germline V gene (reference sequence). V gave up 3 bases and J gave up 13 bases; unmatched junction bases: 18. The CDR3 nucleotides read TGTGCCAGTAGTATTCGGGTCGCGGCCGGGACAGGGGCCGTCCCCCTCCACTTT. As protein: CASSIRVAAGTGAVPLHF.

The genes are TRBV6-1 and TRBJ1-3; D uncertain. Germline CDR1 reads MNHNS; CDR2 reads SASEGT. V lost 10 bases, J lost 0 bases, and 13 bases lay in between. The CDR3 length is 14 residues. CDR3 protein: CAISSPVSGNTIYF. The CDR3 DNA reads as TGTGCCATCTCATCTCCCGTCTCTGGAAACACCATATATTTT.

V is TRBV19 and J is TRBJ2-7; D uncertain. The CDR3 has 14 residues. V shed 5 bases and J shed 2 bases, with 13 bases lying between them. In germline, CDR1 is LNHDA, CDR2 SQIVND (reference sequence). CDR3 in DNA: TGTGCCAGTAGTTTGACCTCCACCACCTACGAGCAGTACTTC. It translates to CASSLTSTTYEQYF.

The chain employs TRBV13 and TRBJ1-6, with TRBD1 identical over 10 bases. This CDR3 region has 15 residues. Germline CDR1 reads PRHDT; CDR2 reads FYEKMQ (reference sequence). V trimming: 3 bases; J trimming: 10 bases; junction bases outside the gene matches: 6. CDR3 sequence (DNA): TGTGCCAGCAGCTTCAAGGGACAGGGGCACTCACCCCTCCACTTT. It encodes CASSFKGQGHSPLHF.

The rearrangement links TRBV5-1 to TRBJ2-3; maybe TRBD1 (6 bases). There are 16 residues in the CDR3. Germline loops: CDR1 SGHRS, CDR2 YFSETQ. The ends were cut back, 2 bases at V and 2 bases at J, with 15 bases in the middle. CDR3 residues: CASSFGQSPFTDTQYF. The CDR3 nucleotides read TGCGCCAGCAGCTTCGGACAGTCCCCATTCACAGATACGCAGTATTTT.

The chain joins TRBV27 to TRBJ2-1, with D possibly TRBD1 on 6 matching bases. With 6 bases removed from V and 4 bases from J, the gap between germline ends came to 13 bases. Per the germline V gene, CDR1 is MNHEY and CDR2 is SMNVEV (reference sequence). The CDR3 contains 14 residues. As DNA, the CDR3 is TGTGCCAGCAGACAGGGTCCCCTTTACAATGAGCAGTTCTTC. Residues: CASRQGPLYNEQFF.

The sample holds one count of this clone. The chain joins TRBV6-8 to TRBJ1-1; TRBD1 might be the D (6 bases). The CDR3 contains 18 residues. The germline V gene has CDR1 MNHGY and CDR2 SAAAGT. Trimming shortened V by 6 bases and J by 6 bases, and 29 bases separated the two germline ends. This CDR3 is CASRRRDNVSRFGPEAFF. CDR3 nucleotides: TGTGCCAGCAGGAGAAGGGACAATGTGTCGCGTTTTGGGCCTGAAGCTTTCTTT.

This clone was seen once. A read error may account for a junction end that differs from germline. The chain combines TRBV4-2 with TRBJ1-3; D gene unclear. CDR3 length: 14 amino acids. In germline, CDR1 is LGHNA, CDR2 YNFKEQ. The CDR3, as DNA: TGTGCCAGCAGCTTTGGCCCCTCTGGCAACACCATATATTTT. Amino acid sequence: CASSFGPSGNTIYF.

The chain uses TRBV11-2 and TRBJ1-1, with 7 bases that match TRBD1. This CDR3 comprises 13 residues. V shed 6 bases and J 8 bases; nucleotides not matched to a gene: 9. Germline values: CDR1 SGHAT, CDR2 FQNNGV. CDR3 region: CASRRTGAGEAFF. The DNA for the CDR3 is TGTGCCAGCAGACGAACAGGGGCGGGGGAAGCTTTCTTT.

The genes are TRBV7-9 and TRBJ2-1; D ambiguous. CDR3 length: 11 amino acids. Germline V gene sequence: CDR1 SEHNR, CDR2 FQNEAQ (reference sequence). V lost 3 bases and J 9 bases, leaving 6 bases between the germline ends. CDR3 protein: CASSFMTEQFF. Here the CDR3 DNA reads TGTGCCAGCAGCTTCATGACTGAGCAGTTCTTC.

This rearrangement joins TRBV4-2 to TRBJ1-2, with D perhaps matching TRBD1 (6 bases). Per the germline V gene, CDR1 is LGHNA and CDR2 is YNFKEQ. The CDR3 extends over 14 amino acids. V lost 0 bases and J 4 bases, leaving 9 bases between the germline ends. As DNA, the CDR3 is TGTGCCAGCAGCCAAGAGGACAGTATCTATGGCTACACCTTC. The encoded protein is CASSQEDSIYGYTF.

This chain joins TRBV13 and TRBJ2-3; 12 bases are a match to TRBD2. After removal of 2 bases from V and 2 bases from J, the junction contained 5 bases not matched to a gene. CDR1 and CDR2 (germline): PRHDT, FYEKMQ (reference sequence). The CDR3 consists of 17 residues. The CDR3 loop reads CASSLSASGRVTDTQYF. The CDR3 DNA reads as TGTGCCAGCAGCTTATCGGCTAGCGGGAGGGTCACAGATACGCAGTATTTT.

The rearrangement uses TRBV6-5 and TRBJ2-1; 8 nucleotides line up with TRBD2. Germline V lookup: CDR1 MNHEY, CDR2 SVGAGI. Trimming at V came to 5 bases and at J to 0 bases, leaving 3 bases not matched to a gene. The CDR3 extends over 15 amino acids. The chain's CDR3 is CASSILAGSYNEQFF. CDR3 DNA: TGTGCCAGCAGTATTCTAGCGGGCTCCTACAATGAGCAGTTCTTC.

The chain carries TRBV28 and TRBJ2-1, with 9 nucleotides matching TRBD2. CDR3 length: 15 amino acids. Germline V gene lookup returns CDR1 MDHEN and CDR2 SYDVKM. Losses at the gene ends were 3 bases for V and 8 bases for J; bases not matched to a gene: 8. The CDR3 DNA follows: TGTGCCAGCAGTTTGGGGACTAGCATGTGGGATGAGCAGTTCTTC. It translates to CASSLGTSMWDEQFF.

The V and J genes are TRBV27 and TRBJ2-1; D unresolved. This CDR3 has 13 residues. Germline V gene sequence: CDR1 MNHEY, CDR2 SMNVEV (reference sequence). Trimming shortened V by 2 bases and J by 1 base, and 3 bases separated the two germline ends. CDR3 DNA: TGTGCCAGCAGTTTAATTTCCTACAATGAGCAGTTCTTC. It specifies CASSLISYNEQFF.

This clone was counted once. The CDR3 spells CASSVGGANVLTF. In DNA, the CDR3 is TGTGCCAGCAGCGTAGGTGGGGCCAACGTCCTGACTTTC. The rearrangement links TRBV9 to TRBJ2-6; D is unresolved. Germline CDR1 and CDR2: SGDLS and YYNGEE. The CDR3 sequence is 13 residues long. V was cut by 0 bases and J by 3 bases, with 1 base left in between. Supplemented by reference TRBV9 and TRBJ2-6, the full variable domain reads DSGVTQTPKHLITATGQRVTLRCSPRSGDLSVYWYQQSLDQGLQFLIQYYNGEERAKGNILERFSAQQFPDLHSELNLSSLELGDSALYFCASSVGGANVLTFGAGSRLTVL.

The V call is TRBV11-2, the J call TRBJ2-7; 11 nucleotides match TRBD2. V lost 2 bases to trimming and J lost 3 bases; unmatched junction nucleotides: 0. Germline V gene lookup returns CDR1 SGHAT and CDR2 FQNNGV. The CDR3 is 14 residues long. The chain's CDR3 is CASSLTSGSYEQYF. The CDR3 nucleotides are TGTGCCAGCAGCTTAACTAGCGGGAGCTACGAGCAGTACTTC.

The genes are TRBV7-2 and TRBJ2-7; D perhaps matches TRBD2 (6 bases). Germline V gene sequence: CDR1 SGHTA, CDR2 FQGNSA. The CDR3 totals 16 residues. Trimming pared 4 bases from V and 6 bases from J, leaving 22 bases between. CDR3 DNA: TGTGCCAGCAGCTGGGCCACCGGGACTGGGGTTAGCGAGCAGTACTTC. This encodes CASSWATGTGVSEQYF.

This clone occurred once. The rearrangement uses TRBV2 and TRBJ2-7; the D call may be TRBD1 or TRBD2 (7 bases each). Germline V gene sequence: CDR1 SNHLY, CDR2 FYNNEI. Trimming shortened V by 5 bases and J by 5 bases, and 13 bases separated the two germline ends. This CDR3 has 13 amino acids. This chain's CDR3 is CASSPRGGNEQYF. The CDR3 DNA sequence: TGTGCCAGCAGTCCCAGGGGGGGAAACGAGCAGTACTTC.

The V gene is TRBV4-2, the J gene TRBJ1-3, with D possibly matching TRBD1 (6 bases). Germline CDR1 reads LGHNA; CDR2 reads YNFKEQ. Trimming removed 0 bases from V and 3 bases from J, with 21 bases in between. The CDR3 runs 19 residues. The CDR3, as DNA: TGTGCCAGCAGCCAAGAAGGGGGGGCAGGGAATCTTTTTGGAAACACCATATATTTT. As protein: CASSQEGGAGNLFGNTIYF.

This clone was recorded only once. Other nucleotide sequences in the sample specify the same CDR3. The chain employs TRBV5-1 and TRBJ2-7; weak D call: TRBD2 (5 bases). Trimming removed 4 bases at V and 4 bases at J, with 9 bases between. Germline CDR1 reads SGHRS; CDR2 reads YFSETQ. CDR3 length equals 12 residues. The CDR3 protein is CASSPGGYEQYF. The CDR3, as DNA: TGCGCCAGCAGCCCCGGAGGTTACGAGCAGTACTTC.

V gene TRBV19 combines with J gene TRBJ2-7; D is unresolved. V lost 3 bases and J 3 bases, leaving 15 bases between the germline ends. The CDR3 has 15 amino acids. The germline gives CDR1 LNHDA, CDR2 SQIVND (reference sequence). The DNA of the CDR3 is TGTGCCAGTAGTATGGTGGGTATTGGGGTCTACGAGCAGTACTTC. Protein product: CASSMVGIGVYEQYF.

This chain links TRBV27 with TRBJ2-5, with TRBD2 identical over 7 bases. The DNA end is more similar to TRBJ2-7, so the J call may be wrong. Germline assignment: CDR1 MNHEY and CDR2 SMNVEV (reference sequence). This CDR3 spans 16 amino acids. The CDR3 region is CASSPTPTSLPYEQYF. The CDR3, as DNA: TGTGCCAGCAGTCCAACCCCGACTAGCCTCCCCTACGAGCAGTACTTC.

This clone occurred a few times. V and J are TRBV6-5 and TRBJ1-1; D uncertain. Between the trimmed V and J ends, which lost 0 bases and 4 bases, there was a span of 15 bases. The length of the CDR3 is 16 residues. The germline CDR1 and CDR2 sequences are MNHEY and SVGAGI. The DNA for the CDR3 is TGTGCCAGCAGTTACTCTACCGGACCGGTGAGCACTGAAGCTTTCTTT. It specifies CASSYSTGPVSTEAFF.

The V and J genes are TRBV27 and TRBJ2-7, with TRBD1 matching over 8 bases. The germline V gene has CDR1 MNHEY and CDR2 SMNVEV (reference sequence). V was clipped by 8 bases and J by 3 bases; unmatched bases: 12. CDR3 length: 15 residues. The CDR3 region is CASGRGQGENYEQYF. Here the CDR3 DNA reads TGTGCCAGCGGCCGAGGACAGGGAGAAAACTACGAGCAGTACTTC.

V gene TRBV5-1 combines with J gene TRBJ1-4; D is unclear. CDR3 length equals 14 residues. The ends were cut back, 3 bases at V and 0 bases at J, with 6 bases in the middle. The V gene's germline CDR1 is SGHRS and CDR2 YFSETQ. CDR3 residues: CASSSGSTNEKLFF. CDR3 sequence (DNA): TGCGCCAGCAGCTCCGGGTCAACTAATGAAAAACTGTTTTTT.

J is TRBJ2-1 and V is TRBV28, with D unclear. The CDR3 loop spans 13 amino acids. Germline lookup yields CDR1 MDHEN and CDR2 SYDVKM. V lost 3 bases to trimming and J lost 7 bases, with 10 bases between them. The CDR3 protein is CASSFRLRNEQFF. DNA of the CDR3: TGTGCCAGCAGTTTCAGGTTACGGAATGAGCAGTTCTTC.

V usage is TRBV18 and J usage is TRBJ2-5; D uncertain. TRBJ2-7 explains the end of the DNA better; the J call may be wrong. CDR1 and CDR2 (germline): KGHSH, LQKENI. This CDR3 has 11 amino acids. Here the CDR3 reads CASSLSYEQYF. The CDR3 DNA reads TGTGCCAGCTCACTATCCTACGAGCAGTACTTC.